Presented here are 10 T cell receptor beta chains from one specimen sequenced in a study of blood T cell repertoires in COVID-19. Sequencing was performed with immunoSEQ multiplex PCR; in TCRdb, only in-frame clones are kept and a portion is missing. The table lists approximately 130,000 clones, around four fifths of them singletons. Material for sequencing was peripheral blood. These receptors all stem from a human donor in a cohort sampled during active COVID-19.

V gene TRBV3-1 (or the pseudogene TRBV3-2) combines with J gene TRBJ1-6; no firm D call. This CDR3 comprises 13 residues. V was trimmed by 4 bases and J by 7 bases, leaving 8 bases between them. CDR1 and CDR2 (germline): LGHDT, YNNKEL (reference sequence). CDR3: CASSLLSNSPLHF. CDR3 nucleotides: TGTGCCAGCAGCCTTCTGTCGAATTCACCCCTCCACTTT.

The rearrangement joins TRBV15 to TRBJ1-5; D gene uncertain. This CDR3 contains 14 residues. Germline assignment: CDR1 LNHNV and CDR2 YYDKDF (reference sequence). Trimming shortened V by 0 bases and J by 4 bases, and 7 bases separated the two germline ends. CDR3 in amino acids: CATSRDTRNQPQHF. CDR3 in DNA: TGTGCCACCAGCAGAGATACGCGGAATCAGCCCCAGCATTTT. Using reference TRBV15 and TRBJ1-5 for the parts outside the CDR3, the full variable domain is DAMVIQNPRYQVTQFGKPVTLSCSQTLNHNVMYWYQQKSSQAPKLLFHYYDKDFNNEADTPDNFQSRRPNTSFCFLDIRSPGLGDTAMYLCATSRDTRNQPQHFGDGTRLSIL.

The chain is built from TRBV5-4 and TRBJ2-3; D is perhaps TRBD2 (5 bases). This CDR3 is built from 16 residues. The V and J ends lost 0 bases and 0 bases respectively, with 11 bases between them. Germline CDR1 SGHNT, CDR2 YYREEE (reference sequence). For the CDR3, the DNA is TGTGCCAGCAGCTTGGAGAGGGCCCGGAGCACAGATACGCAGTATTTT. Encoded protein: CASSLERARSTDTQYF.

In DNA, the CDR3 is TGTGCCAGCAGTAGACGGGACAGGGATTCTGGGGCCAACGTCCTGACTTTC. Translation: CASSRRDRDSGANVLTF. The rearrangement uses TRBV27 and TRBJ2-6, with 9 positions matching TRBD1. This CDR3 is built from 17 residues. The V gene's germline CDR1 is MNHEY and CDR2 SMNVEV (reference sequence). V trimming: 5 bases; J trimming: 1 base; junction bases outside the gene matches: 6.

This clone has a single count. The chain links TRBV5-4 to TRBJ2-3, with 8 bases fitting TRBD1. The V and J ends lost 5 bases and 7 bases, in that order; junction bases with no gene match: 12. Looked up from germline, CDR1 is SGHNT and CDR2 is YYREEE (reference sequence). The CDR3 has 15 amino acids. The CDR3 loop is CASSQDRAFLNTQYF. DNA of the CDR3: TGTGCCAGCAGTCAGGACAGGGCCTTCCTTAATACGCAGTATTTT.

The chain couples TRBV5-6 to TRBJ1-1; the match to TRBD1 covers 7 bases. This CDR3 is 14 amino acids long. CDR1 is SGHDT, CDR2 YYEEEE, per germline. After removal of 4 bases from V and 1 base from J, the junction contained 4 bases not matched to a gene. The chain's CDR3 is CASSTRTGNTEAFF. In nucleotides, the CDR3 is TGTGCCAGCAGCACAAGGACAGGGAACACTGAAGCTTTCTTT.

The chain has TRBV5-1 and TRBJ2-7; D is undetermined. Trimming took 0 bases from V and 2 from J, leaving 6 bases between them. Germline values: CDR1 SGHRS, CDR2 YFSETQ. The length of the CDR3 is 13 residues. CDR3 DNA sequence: TGCGCCAGCAGCTTGGGGAGCACCTACGAGCAGTACTTC. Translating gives CASSLGSTYEQYF.

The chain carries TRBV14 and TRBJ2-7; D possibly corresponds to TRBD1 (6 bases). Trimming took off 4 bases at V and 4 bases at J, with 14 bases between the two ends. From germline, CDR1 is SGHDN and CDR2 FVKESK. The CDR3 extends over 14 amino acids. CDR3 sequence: CASSRTQGSYEQYF. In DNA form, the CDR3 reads TGTGCCAGCAGCCGCACACAGGGATCGTACGAGCAGTACTTC. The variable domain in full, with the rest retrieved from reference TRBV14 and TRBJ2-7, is EAGVTQFPSHSVIEKGQTVTLRCDPISGHDNLYWYRRVMGKEIKFLLHFVKESKQDESGMPNNRFLAERTGGTYSTLKVQPAELEDSGVYFCASSRTQGSYEQYFGPGTRLTVT.

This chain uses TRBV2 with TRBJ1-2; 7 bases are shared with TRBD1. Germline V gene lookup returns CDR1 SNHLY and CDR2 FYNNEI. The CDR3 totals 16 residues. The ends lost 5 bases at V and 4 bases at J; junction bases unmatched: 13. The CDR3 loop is CASSPGQDGGVYGYTF. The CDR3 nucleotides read TGTGCCAGCAGTCCAGGACAGGATGGAGGGGTCTATGGCTACACCTTC.

The CDR3 nucleotides are TGTGCCAGCAATCTTCCCCTTGGCAATCAGCCCCAGCATTTT. Protein product: CASNLPLGNQPQHF. The V and J genes are TRBV28 and TRBJ1-5; D is unclear. Per germline, CDR1 MDHEN and CDR2 SYDVKM. V was pared by 7 bases and J by 2 bases, with 12 bases between. This CDR3 spans 14 amino acids.